This paragraph covers one TCR beta chain sequence. The antigen is not known. Germline V CDR1 and CDR2: MNHEY, SVGAGI. The length of the CDR3 is 14 residues. V was cut by 3 bases and J by 3 bases, with 9 bases left in between. The data originate from a study of T cell responses to AZD1222 COVID-19 vaccine. Findings of the study overall: Receipt of two AZD1222 doses was followed by a rise in Spike-specific TCR breadth and depth. At study baseline, merely more than 5 AZD1222 recipients were seropositive.

Second doses that came at about 4 or about 12 weeks were put together. Libraries were prepared by immunoSEQ multiplex PCR; TCRdb keeps only in-frame clonotypes and omits some of them. The profile shows tens of thousands of clones, 85% to 90% of them singletons. The chain couples TRBV6-5 to TRBJ2-1; tentative D call: TRBD1 (5 bases). This specimen consisted of peripheral blood, obtained 28 days after the second AZD1222 dose. This sequence originates from an adult who received the AZD1222 COVID-19 vaccine. In DNA, the CDR3 is TGTGCCAGCAGTTATTCCGACAGCTACAATGAGCAGTTCTTC. Its translation is CASSYSDSYNEQFF.